The 25 T cell receptor beta chains given below trace back to one sample, sequenced in a study of T cell responses to AZD1222 COVID-19 vaccine. Data came from immunoSEQ multiplex PCR; TCRdb stores just in-frame clones and leaves some out. The data contain more than 85,000 clones, more than 75% of them singletons. Sequencing used peripheral blood, obtained on day 0 of AZD1222 vaccination. The receptors originated from an adult in good health.

The rearrangement uses TRBV7-9 and TRBJ2-7; 7 bases align to TRBD1. V lost 4 bases to trimming and J lost 3 bases; unmatched junction nucleotides: 3. The CDR3 totals 13 residues. CDR1 and CDR2 from the germline V gene are SEHNR and FQNEAQ (reference sequence). This CDR3 is CASSSGQYYEQYF. The CDR3, as DNA: TGTGCCAGCAGCTCGGGACAGTACTACGAGCAGTACTTC.

This chain links TRBV6-5 with TRBJ2-1; 8 bases fit TRBD2. Per the germline V gene, CDR1 is MNHEY and CDR2 is SVGAGI. The CDR3 has 15 amino acids. The ends lost 0 bases at V and 6 bases at J; junction bases unmatched: 4. The CDR3 DNA is TGTGCCAGCAGTTACTCTAGCGGGATAGTCAATGAGCAGTTCTTC. The encoded protein is CASSYSSGIVNEQFF.

The V gene is TRBV27, the J gene TRBJ1-2; TRBD1 matches 7 bases. CDR3 length: 13 residues. Losses at the gene ends were 6 bases for V and 5 bases for J; bases not matched to a gene: 6. CDR1 and CDR2 from the germline V gene are MNHEY and SMNVEV (reference sequence). In DNA, the CDR3 is TGTGCCAGCAGAAAACAGGGGACTTATGGCTACACCTTC. Translation: CASRKQGTYGYTF.

This sequence joins TRBV5-1 and TRBJ2-5; 7 nucleotides line up with TRBD1. The V segment lost 0 bases and the J segment 1 base; nucleotides outside the gene matches: 6. The CDR3 has 16 amino acids. Germline-derived CDR1 and CDR2 are SGHRS and YFSETQ. Written as DNA, the CDR3 is TGCGCCAGCAGCTTGGCGACGACAGGGACCCAAGAGACCCAGTACTTC. Amino acid sequence: CASSLATTGTQETQYF.

The chain is built from TRBV28 and TRBJ1-3, with 12 bases identical to TRBD1. The germline V gene has CDR1 MDHEN and CDR2 SYDVKM. This CDR3 is built from 18 residues. After removal of 8 bases from V and 0 bases from J, the junction contained 11 bases not matched to a gene. In DNA, the CDR3 is TGTGCCAGCGTAAAACCGGGACAGGGGGCCCGCTCTGGAAACACCATATATTTT. It is translated as CASVKPGQGARSGNTIYF.

The chain couples TRBV15 to TRBJ2-5; perhaps TRBD1 as D (6 bases). V dropped 4 bases and J dropped 0 bases, with 15 bases sitting between them. Germline CDR1 LNHNV, CDR2 YYDKDF (reference sequence). This CDR3 is built from 16 residues. Here the CDR3 DNA reads TGTGCCACCAGCAATATTAGGGGGTTGTACCAAGAGACCCAGTACTTC. Translating it yields CATSNIRGLYQETQYF.

DNA of the CDR3: TGTGCCATCAGTGGGATTGGGAACTACAATGAGCAGTTCTTC. Translation gives CAISGIGNYNEQFF. This chain joins TRBV10-3 and TRBJ2-1, with D unclear. V lost 4 bases and J 3 bases, leaving 10 bases between the germline ends. The CDR3 contains 14 residues. From germline, CDR1 is ENHRY and CDR2 SYGVKD.

The sample holds a few counts of this clone. V and J are TRBV4-3 and TRBJ2-2; D might be TRBD1 or TRBD2, each matching 7 bases. The CDR3 covers 15 residues. Trimming took 2 bases from V and 4 from J, leaving 11 bases between them. Germline loops: CDR1 LGHNA, CDR2 YSLEER. CDR3 in amino acids: CASSQQRDSTGELFF. The CDR3 DNA follows: TGCGCCAGCAGCCAACAGCGGGACAGCACCGGGGAGCTGTTTTTT.

This chain connects TRBV5-1 to TRBJ2-1, with D possibly matching TRBD2 (6 bases). The V end lost 9 bases, the J end lost 12 bases, and 28 bases lay between the germline ends. CDR3 length: 15 amino acids. CDR1 is SGHRS and CDR2 is YFSETQ in the germline V gene. The CDR3 here is CANSETKGTHYTQFF. In nucleotides, the CDR3 is TGCGCCAACTCAGAAACGAAAGGGACTCATTATACGCAGTTCTTC.

This sequence joins TRBV4-2 and TRBJ1-4; 7 positions match TRBD1. The CDR3 runs 16 residues. Per the germline V gene, CDR1 is LGHNA and CDR2 is YNFKEQ. J gave up 2 bases and V 4 bases, and 7 bases lay outside the gene matches. The CDR3 loop reads CASSLLPGQTNEKLFF. Here the CDR3 DNA reads TGTGCCAGCAGCCTGCTTCCGGGACAGACTAATGAAAAACTGTTTTTT.

This clone is labeled medium-sized. The chain uses TRBV11-2 and TRBJ2-3; D may be TRBD1 or TRBD2 (5 bases each). Between the trimmed V and J ends, which lost 5 bases and 14 bases, there was a span of 17 bases. The length of the CDR3 is 12 residues. Per germline, CDR1 SGHAT and CDR2 FQNNGV. The CDR3 protein is CASSHDSTGLYF. The DNA for the CDR3 is TGTGCCAGCAGCCACGACTCCACGGGGCTGTATTTT. The variable domain in full, with the rest retrieved from reference TRBV11-2 and TRBJ2-3, is EAGVAQSPRYKIIEKRQSVAFWCNPISGHATLYWYQQILGQGPKLLIQFQNNGVVDDSQLPKDRFSAERLKGVDSTLKIQPAKLEDSAVYLCASSHDSTGLYFGPGTRLTVL.

The chain uses TRBV2 and TRBJ2-1; 10 bases line up with TRBD2. CDR3 length: 14 amino acids. The V and J ends lost 7 bases and 9 bases, in that order; junction bases with no gene match: 9. Germline V gene data show CDR1 as SNHLY and CDR2 as FYNNEI. CDR3 sequence reads: CASIRLAGGGEQFF. For the CDR3, the DNA is TGTGCCAGCATAAGACTAGCGGGTGGTGGTGAGCAGTTCTTC.

The chain has TRBV6-2 or TRBV6-3 and TRBJ2-7; D uncertain. This CDR3 has 13 amino acids. The V gene lost 3 bases and the J gene lost 2 bases, with 8 bases spanning the gap. Per the germline V gene, CDR1 is MNHEY and CDR2 is SVGEGT. CDR3 protein: CASSYGNTYEQYF. In DNA, the CDR3 is TGTGCCAGCAGTTATGGGAACACCTACGAGCAGTACTTC.

This chain uses TRBV13 with TRBJ1-2, with D unclear. V lost 0 bases to trimming and J lost 1 base, with 12 bases between them. CDR3 length: 16 amino acids. CDR1 is PRHDT and CDR2 is FYEKMQ in the germline V gene (reference sequence). In nucleotides, the CDR3 is TGTGCCAGCAGCTTAGGCGAGGCAGAGTTTAACTATGGCTACACCTTC. Translation: CASSLGEAEFNYGYTF.

This sequence joins TRBV2 and TRBJ2-5, with TRBD2 identical over 9 bases. The CDR3 runs to 15 residues. Germline CDR1 and CDR2: SNHLY and FYNNEI. V lost 4 bases to trimming and J lost 5 bases; unmatched junction nucleotides: 8. This CDR3 is CASSVGAGGPETQYF. For the CDR3, the DNA is TGTGCCAGCAGTGTCGGGGCGGGAGGGCCTGAGACCCAGTACTTC.

The chain has TRBV28 and TRBJ2-5; weak D call: TRBD2 (5 bases). Germline V gene lookup returns CDR1 MDHEN and CDR2 SYDVKM. Trimming took off 6 bases at V and 0 bases at J, with 8 bases between the two ends. The CDR3 covers 13 residues. The CDR3 coding sequence is TGTGCCAGCAGCCTCGGGAACCAAGAGACCCAGTACTTC. It is translated as CASSLGNQETQYF.

This clone was detected only a few times. CDR3 loop: CASSETGGDQETQYF. The CDR3 DNA reads as TGTGCCAGCAGTGAGACAGGGGGCGACCAAGAGACCCAGTACTTC. The chain recombines TRBV6-1 with TRBJ2-5; TRBD1 matches 10 bases. V lost 3 bases to trimming and J lost 0 bases; unmatched junction nucleotides: 1. From germline, CDR1 is MNHNS and CDR2 SASEGT. This CDR3 is built from 15 residues.

A single count supports this clone. A much larger clone lies one base from this, so it may be a read error. At the DNA level, this CDR3 is encoded by other sequences in the same sample as well. The chain joins TRBV6-5 to TRBJ1-5; D unclear. The CDR3 length is 13 residues. CDR1 is MNHEY, CDR2 SVGAGI, per germline. Trimming took 4 bases from V and 0 from J, leaving 4 bases between them. The CDR3 sequence is CASSLGSNQPQHF. CDR3 bases: TGTGCCAGCAGTTTGGGTAGCAATCAGCCCCAGCATTTT.

This clone was counted a few times. The rearrangement uses TRBV7-9 and TRBJ2-4; D is possibly TRBD2 (5 bases). V was pared by 1 base and J by 1 base, with 11 bases between. Per the germline V gene, CDR1 is SEHNR and CDR2 is FQNEAQ (reference sequence). The length of the CDR3 is 16 residues. CDR3 in amino acids: CASSLVWGAAKNIQYF. Written as DNA, the CDR3 is TGTGCCAGCAGCTTAGTGTGGGGAGCGGCCAAAAACATTCAGTACTTC.

The chain uses TRBV9 and TRBJ2-7; 8 bases agree with TRBD2. J was trimmed by 6 bases and V by 1 base; bases with no gene match: 18. Germline lookup yields CDR1 SGDLS and CDR2 YYNGEE. The CDR3 runs to 18 residues. CDR3 amino acids: CASSVYPLLGAGVGEQYF. DNA for the CDR3: TGTGCCAGCAGCGTATATCCTCTTCTGGGAGCGGGAGTTGGCGAGCAGTACTTC. Complete variable domain (other parts from reference TRBV9 and TRBJ2-7): DSGVTQTPKHLITATGQRVTLRCSPRSGDLSVYWYQQSLDQGLQFLIQYYNGEERAKGNILERFSAQQFPDLHSELNLSSLELGDSALYFCASSVYPLLGAGVGEQYFGPGTRLTVT.

V and J are TRBV28 and TRBJ2-7; D is tentatively TRBD1 or TRBD2 (5 bases each). The CDR3 has 15 residues. Trimming left V 6 bases short and J 3 bases short, with 18 bases between. Germline CDR1 MDHEN, CDR2 SYDVKM. The CDR3 reads CASSLGPGRVYEQYF. Written as DNA, the CDR3 is TGTGCCAGCAGCCTAGGACCGGGACGGGTCTACGAGCAGTACTTC.

This clone was counted once. The gene calls are TRBV25-1 and TRBJ1-1; D is ambiguous. The V gene lost 0 bases and the J gene lost 1 base, with 9 bases spanning the gap. The germline V gene encodes CDR1 MGHDK and CDR2 SYGVNS. The CDR3 is 15 residues long. The CDR3 DNA reads TGTGCCAGCAGTGAATATGGAACCCCGAACACTGAAGCTTTCTTT. Protein product: CASSEYGTPNTEAFF. The full variable domain, in which reference TRBV25-1 and TRBJ1-1 provide the parts outside the CDR3, is EADIYQTPRYLVIGTGKKITLECSQTMGHDKMYWYQQDPGMELHLIHYSYGVNSTEKGDLSSESTVSRIRTEHFPLTLESARPSHTSQYLCASSEYGTPNTEAFFGQGTRLTVV.

The chain recombines TRBV5-4 with TRBJ2-2; perhaps D is TRBD1 or TRBD2 (7 bases each). V lost 1 base to trimming and J lost 5 bases, with 12 bases between them. The V gene's germline CDR1 is SGHNT and CDR2 YYREEE (reference sequence). CDR3 length: 15 residues. CDR3 nucleotides: TGTGCCAGCAGCTTGCGTCAGGGGGGGACCGGGGAGCTGTTTTTT. Translated: CASSLRQGGTGELFF.

The chain links TRBV27 to TRBJ1-2, with D unclear. Germline CDR1 reads MNHEY; CDR2 reads SMNVEV (reference sequence). Trimming stripped 5 bases from V and 0 bases from J, with 13 bases between. This CDR3 has 15 residues. CDR3 in amino acids: CASSPLTAANYGYTF. CDR3 coding DNA: TGTGCCAGCAGTCCCCTTACGGCGGCTAACTATGGCTACACCTTC.

This sequence joins TRBV27 and TRBJ2-1; TRBD1 matches at 7 bases. The V gene's germline CDR1 is MNHEY and CDR2 SMNVEV (reference sequence). The length of the CDR3 is 14 residues. V lost 2 bases to trimming and J lost 8 bases; unmatched junction nucleotides: 6. For the CDR3, the DNA is TGTGCCAGCAGTTTAGTCCCACAGGGGTATGAGCAGTTCTTC. This encodes CASSLVPQGYEQFF.